This TCR beta chain was sequenced in a study of CD8+CD57+ T cells in acquired aplastic anemia. CDR3 length: 14 amino acids. Germline lookup yields CDR1 SGHTA and CDR2 FQGNSA. The V end was cut by 5 bases, the J end by 9 bases, with 17 bases between. Genomic DNA was employed as the template in profiling TCR beta VDJ and CDR3. TCRdb re-analysed the reads in MiXCR, keeping a single row per CDR3 protein. The table shows 200,000 or so distinct CDR3 sequences, with 55% to 70% occurring only once. The chain recombines TRBV7-2 with TRBJ2-1; D is possibly TRBD1 or TRBD2 (5 bases each). This receptor was obtained from a human donor with severe aplastic anemia or a healthy control (not recorded which). Sequences were obtained from sorted CD4+, CD8+, or CD8+CD57+ T cells (not recorded which) from PBMCs. CDR3 region: CASSVGTGRIEQFF. Here the CDR3 DNA reads TGTGCCAGCAGCGTGGGGACCGGCCGTATTGAGCAGTTCTTC.